This TCR beta chain was identified in a study of T cells in Graves' hyperthyroidism and ophthalmopathy. Uncontrolled infection, other autoimmune disease, pregnancy or lactation excluded patients. This clonotype was seen at least ten times. RNA transcripts yielded amplified TCR beta CDR3 regions. With the HTBI primer set, the TCR CDR3 went through a first round of RT-PCR. Each CDR3 protein gets one entry after TCRdb re-called the multiplex PCR reads with MiXCR. Here the sample spans around 600,000 distinct CDR3 sequences, over 12% being singletons. This CDR3 is built from 15 residues. Germline CDR1 MNHEY, CDR2 SMNVEV (reference sequence). The V gene lost 5 bases and the J gene lost 1 base, with 13 bases spanning the gap.

The receptor was derived from a woman under 30 with Graves' ophthalmopathy. The material sequenced was blood. The chain is built from TRBV27 and TRBJ2-3; D uncertain. The CDR3 DNA reads as TGTGCCAGCAGTCCTCCTCCCTGGGGCACAGATACGCAGTATTTT. This encodes CASSPPPWGTDTQYF.